These 27 T cell receptor beta chains came from one sample sequenced in a study of T-cell memory formation after mild COVID-19. TCRdb fed the 5' RACE reads into MiXCR, producing one record per CDR3 protein. The top ten hold 2.2% of the sample, which has 100,000 to 150,000 distinct CDR3 sequences, about 5.9% seen once. The sample comprised PBMCs or a T cell subset sorted from them (not recorded which). These receptors originate from an adult woman who had mild COVID-19 (a few samples of this study predate the infection). Cell type and time point are not known.

The chain carries TRBV7-2 and TRBJ2-7, with 8 positions matching TRBD1. The CDR3 totals 13 residues. CDR1 SGHTA and CDR2 FQGNSA come from the germline V gene. After removal of 5 bases from V and 7 bases from J, the junction contained 7 bases not matched to a gene. CDR3 loop: CASSDRTGREQYF. The CDR3 DNA sequence: TGTGCCAGCAGCGACAGGACAGGGAGGGAGCAGTACTTC.

This rearrangement joins TRBV2 to TRBJ1-5; TRBD1 might be the D (5 bases). CDR1 and CDR2 from the germline V gene are SNHLY and FYNNEI. This CDR3 contains 15 residues. Trimming removed 6 bases from V and 3 bases from J, with 15 bases in between. The CDR3 coding sequence is TGTGCCAGCAGAAACACCGGACATTACAATCAGCCCCAGCATTTT. Its protein is CASRNTGHYNQPQHF.

This clonotype was observed many times. The rearrangement uses TRBV12-3 or TRBV12-4 and TRBJ2-1, with a tentative D call TRBD2 (5 bases). The CDR3 covers 12 residues. The V end lost 2 bases, the J end lost 7 bases, and 6 bases lay between the germline ends. CDR3 coding DNA: TGTGCCAGCAGTTTAAGCGGAAATGAGCAGTTCTTC. The encoded protein is CASSLSGNEQFF.

The chain combines TRBV9 with TRBJ1-5; D possibly corresponds to TRBD1 (5 bases). Trimming stripped 3 bases from V and 2 bases from J, with 9 bases between. The CDR3 contains 14 residues. Germline-derived CDR1 and CDR2 are SGDLS and YYNGEE. The CDR3 loop reads CASSAGDGNQPQHF. Here the CDR3 DNA reads TGTGCCAGCAGCGCGGGGGATGGCAATCAGCCCCAGCATTTT.

Ten or more counts support this clonotype. The genes are TRBV7-2 and TRBJ2-5; a possible D gene is TRBD1 (6 bases). The CDR3 length is 15 residues. V was pared by 0 bases and J by 5 bases, with 13 bases between. CDR1 is SGHTA and CDR2 is FQGNSA in the germline V gene. The CDR3 spells CASSLAGASYETQYF. The CDR3 DNA follows: TGTGCCAGCAGCTTAGCGGGGGCCTCTTACGAGACCCAGTACTTC.

There are a few counts of this clonotype. J is TRBJ2-2 and V is TRBV24-1, with 8 bases identical to TRBD1. This CDR3 is 19 amino acids long. The junction had 12 bases not matched to a gene; V was cut back by 0 bases and J by 4 bases. The germline CDR1 and CDR2 sequences are KGHDR and SFDVKD. The DNA of the CDR3 is TGTGCCACCAGTGATTTGTGGACCCCGGGACAGGTTCTCACCGGGGAGCTGTTTTTT. Translated: CATSDLWTPGQVLTGELFF.

The rearrangement joins TRBV7-2 to TRBJ2-3; D is perhaps TRBD1 (6 bases). The length of the CDR3 is 15 residues. Germline loops: CDR1 SGHTA, CDR2 FQGNSA. Trimming shortened V by 5 bases and J by 2 bases, and 14 bases separated the two germline ends. In DNA, the CDR3 is TGTGCCAGCAGCCCGCAGGGGATCCCCACAGATACGCAGTATTTT. Its translation is CASSPQGIPTDTQYF.

The chain combines TRBV12-3 or TRBV12-4 with TRBJ2-2; D is ambiguous. CDR3 length: 15 amino acids. With 3 bases removed from V and 6 bases from J, the gap between germline ends came to 14 bases. This CDR3 is CASSFWTTLPGELFF. CDR3 DNA sequence: TGTGCCAGCAGTTTTTGGACGACGCTTCCCGGGGAGCTGTTTTTT.

V usage is TRBV9 and J usage is TRBJ2-3; TRBD2 might be the D (5 bases). Germline assignment: CDR1 SGDLS and CDR2 YYNGEE. V was cut by 4 bases and J by 0 bases, with 15 bases left in between. CDR3 length equals 16 residues. The CDR3 region is CASSLDGRISTDTQYF. CDR3 DNA sequence: TGTGCCAGCAGCCTAGATGGGAGAATTAGCACAGATACGCAGTATTTT.

This clonotype was counted at least ten times. The chain combines TRBV7-9 with TRBJ1-1; TRBD1 aligns across 8 bases. The CDR3 runs to 18 residues. The trim removed 4 bases at V and 1 base at J, leaving 14 bases unmatched. Per germline, CDR1 SEHNR and CDR2 FQNEAQ (reference sequence). Here the CDR3 DNA reads TGTGCCAGCAGCTCTTGGGGCAGGGGGCGGGAAGGGAACACTGAAGCTTTCTTT. It encodes CASSSWGRGREGNTEAFF.

This clonotype was picked up many times. This chain joins TRBV6-2 or TRBV6-3 and TRBJ1-6, with 10 bases matching TRBD1. The CDR3 extends over 16 amino acids. V trimming: 5 bases; J trimming: 6 bases; junction bases outside the gene matches: 7. Looked up from germline, CDR1 is MNHEY and CDR2 is SVGEGT. CDR3 nucleotide sequence: TGTGCCAGCAGTCCGCGGGACAGGGGTGTTAATTCACCCCTCCACTTT. Amino acid sequence: CASSPRDRGVNSPLHF.

The chain joins TRBV7-9 to TRBJ2-1, with D uncertain. The CDR3 extends over 14 amino acids. Germline V lookup: CDR1 SEHNR, CDR2 FQNEAQ (reference sequence). The V end lost 1 base, the J end lost 4 bases, and 8 bases lay between the germline ends. The DNA for the CDR3 is TGTGCCAGCAGCTTAGGGAGACGATACAATGAGCAGTTCTTC. Protein: CASSLGRRYNEQFF. The complete variable domain, with remaining parts taken from reference TRBV7-9 and TRBJ2-1, reads DTGVSQNPRHKITKRGQNVTFRCDPISEHNRLYWYRQTLGQGPEFLTYFQNEAQLEKSRLLSDRFSAERPKGSFSTLEIQRTEQGDSAMYLCASSLGRRYNEQFFGPGTRLTVL.

The chain employs TRBV12-3 or TRBV12-4 and TRBJ2-7; 9 positions match TRBD2. V dropped 6 bases and J dropped 8; count of bases not matched to a gene: 5. This CDR3 spans 12 amino acids. The CDR3 region is CASRAGGQKQYF. DNA of the CDR3: TGTGCCAGCAGAGCGGGGGGTCAGAAGCAGTACTTC.

There are many counts of this clonotype. The rearrangement links TRBV28 to TRBJ2-5, with D perhaps matching TRBD1 or TRBD2 (5 bases each). The V and J ends lost 6 bases and 1 base respectively, with 18 bases between them. Per the germline V gene, CDR1 is MDHEN and CDR2 is SYDVKM. The CDR3 extends over 16 amino acids. CDR3: CASSTSPGPLQETQYF. DNA of the CDR3: TGTGCCAGCAGCACCTCGCCGGGGCCTCTCCAAGAGACCCAGTACTTC. Complete variable domain (other parts from reference TRBV28 and TRBJ2-5): DVKVTQSSRYLVKRTGEKVFLECVQDMDHENMFWYRQDPGLGLRLIYFSYDVKMKEKGDIPEGYSVSREKKERFSLILESASTNQTSMYLCASSTSPGPLQETQYFGPGTRLLVL.

The V and J genes are TRBV9 and TRBJ2-5; 11 nucleotides align to TRBD2. Unmatched junction bases numbered 6, after V lost 0 bases and J lost 5 bases. This CDR3 is built from 16 residues. Germline CDR1 SGDLS, CDR2 YYNGEE. DNA of the CDR3: TGTGCCAGCAGCGTAGGAGCTAGCGGGGGGCAGGAGACCCAGTACTTC. Protein sequence: CASSVGASGGQETQYF.

This clonotype was observed a handful of times. The rearrangement joins TRBV7-9 to TRBJ1-2; possibly TRBD1 for D (6 bases). Trimming took off 4 bases at V and 8 bases at J, with 20 bases between the two ends. The CDR3 length is 15 residues. Germline V CDR1 and CDR2: SEHNR, FQNEAQ (reference sequence). CDR3 sequence (DNA): TGTGCCAGCAGCTCCCCTCCCTCAGGGGAGAAAGGCTACACCTTC. Translated, it gives CASSSPPSGEKGYTF.

This clonotype was found a few times. The chain combines TRBV19 with TRBJ1-1, with TRBD1 as a possible D gene (6 bases). The CDR3 is made up of 14 amino acids. CDR1 LNHDA and CDR2 SQIVND come from the germline V gene (reference sequence). Trimming shortened V by 6 bases and J by 4 bases, and 15 bases separated the two germline ends. The chain's CDR3 is CASRSPQGPTEAFF. The CDR3 DNA reads TGTGCCAGTAGATCCCCACAGGGCCCCACTGAAGCTTTCTTT.

This chain joins TRBV27 and TRBJ2-3; D not certain. The CDR3 has 13 amino acids. V was cut by 8 bases and J by 3 bases, with 12 bases left in between. From germline, CDR1 is MNHEY and CDR2 SMNVEV (reference sequence). CDR3 in DNA: TGTGCCAGCCCAAAAAAGATAACAGATACGCAGTATTTT. This codes for CASPKKITDTQYF.

This clonotype was detected only a few times. This rearrangement joins TRBV2 to TRBJ1-1; tentatively, D is TRBD1 (5 bases). CDR3 length: 13 amino acids. V lost 6 bases, J lost 5 bases, and 13 bases lay in between. From germline, CDR1 is SNHLY and CDR2 FYNNEI. The CDR3 DNA reads TGTGCCAGCAGGTACAGGTGGGATACTGAAGCTTTCTTT. As protein: CASRYRWDTEAFF.

At least ten counts were recorded for this clonotype. The V and J genes are TRBV10-3 and TRBJ2-7; tentative D call: TRBD2 (5 bases). The V end was cut by 4 bases, the J end by 5 bases, with 12 bases between. The CDR3 spans 13 residues. Germline-derived CDR1 and CDR2 are ENHRY and SYGVKD. Here the CDR3 reads CAISGVGIHEQYF. The CDR3 DNA reads as TGTGCCATCAGTGGAGTCGGGATCCACGAGCAGTACTTC.

This clonotype was recorded a few times. This sequence joins TRBV12-3 or TRBV12-4 and TRBJ2-7; 8 bases fit TRBD1. V trimming: 5 bases; J trimming: 6 bases; junction bases outside the gene matches: 6. The CDR3 loop spans 13 amino acids. Written as DNA, the CDR3 is TGTGCCAGCAGTCCGGACAGGGACGGCGAGCAGTACTTC. This translates into CASSPDRDGEQYF.

This clonotype showed up just a few times. The gene calls are TRBV5-1 and TRBJ2-7; D perhaps matches TRBD2 (7 bases). This CDR3 is 16 amino acids long. V lost 4 bases and J lost 0, with 17 bases in between. Germline CDR1 is SGHRS and CDR2 is YFSETQ. CDR3 loop: CASSPGRGAPSYEQYF. In DNA form, the CDR3 reads TGCGCCAGCAGCCCGGGTCGGGGGGCCCCCTCCTACGAGCAGTACTTC.

This clonotype was found a few times. The chain employs TRBV5-1 and TRBJ1-2, with a weak D call TRBD1 (5 bases). V dropped 0 bases and J dropped 7 bases, with 13 bases sitting between them. CDR1 SGHRS and CDR2 YFSETQ come from the germline V gene. The CDR3 totals 14 residues. This CDR3 reads CASSLVAGQRGYTF. CDR3 sequence (DNA): TGCGCCAGCAGCTTGGTGGCAGGGCAGCGTGGCTACACCTTC.

This rearrangement joins TRBV20-1 to TRBJ2-1; D might be TRBD2 (6 bases). Germline V gene lookup returns CDR1 DFQATT and CDR2 SNEGSKA (reference sequence). This CDR3 has 14 residues. V lost 0 bases and J lost 7, with 13 bases in between. The CDR3 region has the DNA TGCAGTGCTAGAGATCGTCTAGCGTTGAATGAGCAGTTCTTC. Encoded protein: CSARDRLALNEQFF.

This clonotype came up a few times. The rearrangement joins TRBV4-3 to TRBJ2-3; no definite D call. V was pared by 4 bases and J by 7 bases, with 9 bases between. The CDR3 has 12 amino acids. Per germline, CDR1 LGHNA and CDR2 YSLEER. In nucleotides, the CDR3 is TGCGCCAGCAGCCCCGAGAGTCATACGCAGTATTTT. This codes for CASSPESHTQYF.

The chain carries TRBV7-2 and TRBJ2-6; D perhaps matches TRBD1 (6 bases). CDR3 length: 16 amino acids. The germline CDR1 and CDR2 sequences are SGHTA and FQGNSA. V gave up 6 bases and J gave up 1 base, with 13 bases separating them. Here the CDR3 DNA reads TGTGCCAGCAGAGACCCAGGGGATTCTGGGGCCAACGTCCTGACTTTC. As protein: CASRDPGDSGANVLTF.

Only a few counts were recorded for this clonotype. The chain combines TRBV7-9 with TRBJ2-1, with 9 bases identical to TRBD2. V dropped 5 bases and J dropped 6; count of bases not matched to a gene: 11. CDR1 is SEHNR, CDR2 FQNEAQ, per germline (reference sequence). The CDR3 has 16 residues. This CDR3 reads CASSQGRGGFINEQFF. The DNA of the CDR3 is TGTGCCAGCAGCCAAGGGCGGGGGGGCTTTATCAATGAGCAGTTCTTC.